Given below is one T cell receptor beta chain in context. Its antigen is unknown. The data stem from a study of T cell responses to AZD1222 COVID-19 vaccine. Study results and limitations: Unmutated variant regions reportedly attract nearly half of all spike-specific TCRs.

Generated by immunoSEQ multiplex PCR, the TCRdb table keeps only in-frame clones and is missing some. The sample shows 140,000 to 150,000 clones, around 90% of them seen only once. Per germline, CDR1 SNHLY and CDR2 FYNNEI. The CDR3 is 13 amino acids. V shed 4 bases, J shed 5 bases, and the junction held 0 bases outside the gene matches. The material sequenced was peripheral blood, taken on day 0 of AZD1222 vaccination. The TCR comes from an adult in good health. The rearrangement uses TRBV2 and TRBJ1-5, with 9 bases matching TRBD1. The CDR3 loop reads CASSGQGDQPQHF. CDR3 sequence (DNA): TGTGCCAGCAGTGGACAGGGGGATCAGCCCCAGCATTTT.